This TCR beta chain was sequenced in a study of vaccination effects on CD4 cells after COVID-19 (dated 2022 in TCRdb). The study in broad terms: Post-vaccine samples across the study were collected a median of 72 days after the second dose, with a range of 14 to 241. Cultures from other donors in the study were sequenced using the Oncomine TCR Beta short-read assay on an Illumina iSeq 100. A total of roughly 9 COVID-19 convalescent patients and a handful of SARS-CoV-2-naive healthy vaccine recipients were included in the full study. The study compared SARS-CoV-2 spike-specific CD4+ TCR repertoires before and after mRNA vaccination in COVID-19 convalescent patients and infection-naive vaccine recipients.

Taken from the germline V gene (reference sequence), the CDR1 and CDR2 loops are SEHNR and FQNEAQ. The junction carries 23 bases between V and J, which are trimmed by 3 bases and 8 bases respectively. The CDR3 starts with the cysteine, ends with the phenylalanine, and has 17 residues. The CDR3 DNA has 51 bases and is translated from base 1. Library preparation was by the immunoSEQ multiplex PCR assay. DNA from the cultured, isolated CD4+ T cells was subjected to TCR beta CDR3 sequencing. In the original analysis: Non-productive TCR sequences were discarded, and reads were trimmed to the CDR3 region, with only CDR3s of 7 or more amino acids retained. Antigen-specific clonotypes were identified using the MANAFEST web app by comparison of expansion in peptide wells against reference cultures. Positive clones required FDR<0.05 expansion versus reference and all other wells, odds ratio above 5, and frequency above 0.1% in two replicate wells. Clonotypes significantly expanded in SARS-CoV-2 spike wells and in at least one common cold coronavirus spike condition were defined as cross-reactive. CDR3 similarity was assessed by Levenshtein distance using the stringdist R package, and unrooted trees were constructed with ape in R 3.6.1. Held by TCRdb, this immuneACCESS table contains in-frame sequences only and omits some clones. Under half of the omission traces to an unresolved V gene where checked; the cause of the rest is unknown. V and J calls and clone size follow that table, whereas D and trimming were derived from the DNA. Within this sample are fewer than 90,000 clones, with roughly 73% of them counted one time only. The ten largest account for 0.85% to 1.3% of the sample.

Study-wide conclusions, independent of this receptor: Both infection-induced and vaccine-induced clones contracted markedly at late post-vaccination timepoints, which is consistent with waning T cell responses. In healthy vaccine recipients, vaccine-induced clones were almost all SARS-CoV-2 mono-reactive, with only 1 of 255 cross-reactive with common cold coronaviruses. Limitations of the study were the small number of convalescent patients and the absence of early post-infection timepoints.

In the ViraFEST assay, PBMC were stimulated with viral peptide pools, and TCR sequencing was then used to find antigen-specific CD4+ T cell clonotypes based on their expansion. After about 10 days of culture, CD4+ T cells were isolated with the EasySep CD4+ T cell isolation kit. Two doses of either the BNT162b2 or the mRNA-1273 mRNA SARS-CoV-2 vaccine were administered to participants. Negative nucleocapsid antibody results before and after vaccination confirmed that the healthy vaccine recipients had no prior SARS-CoV-2 infection. Approximately 2 million PBMC per well were cultured in IMDM with about 5% human AB serum, 9 to 10 IU/ml IL-2 and gentamicin, plus 10 ug/ml peptides. Half of the culture medium was replaced with fresh IL-2-containing medium on days 3 and 7. Unless noted otherwise, every peptide stimulation condition was grown in triplicate wells. PBMC were separated from whole blood using Ficoll-Paque Plus gradient centrifugation and were then either cryopreserved at -140C or used fresh. The overlapping peptide pools covered the spike proteins of SARS-CoV-2 as well as those of the common cold coronaviruses HCoV-NL63, HCoV-OC43 and HCoV-229E. The QIAamp micro DNA kit was used to extract genomic DNA from the cultured CD4+ T cells.

Of note for this clone: Which antigen it targets is not known. No quality values exist for individual bases; no much larger clone is one base distant.

Sequencing used CD4+ T cells from PBMCs cultured with HCoV-OC43 spike peptides, obtained after COVID-19 vaccination. The sample's cell subset or site label, decoded: HCoV-OC43 spike overlapping peptide pool stimulation. This sequence uses TRBV7-9 and TRBJ2-1; the D element might be TRBD1 or TRBD2, as each aligns at 6 bases. The origin of this receptor is a human donor who received a COVID-19 vaccine. CDR3 region: CASSFSLNGGLSHEQFF. The nucleotides are TGTGCCAGCAGCTTTTCCCTTAATGGGGGGCTCTCCCATGAGCAGTTCTTC.